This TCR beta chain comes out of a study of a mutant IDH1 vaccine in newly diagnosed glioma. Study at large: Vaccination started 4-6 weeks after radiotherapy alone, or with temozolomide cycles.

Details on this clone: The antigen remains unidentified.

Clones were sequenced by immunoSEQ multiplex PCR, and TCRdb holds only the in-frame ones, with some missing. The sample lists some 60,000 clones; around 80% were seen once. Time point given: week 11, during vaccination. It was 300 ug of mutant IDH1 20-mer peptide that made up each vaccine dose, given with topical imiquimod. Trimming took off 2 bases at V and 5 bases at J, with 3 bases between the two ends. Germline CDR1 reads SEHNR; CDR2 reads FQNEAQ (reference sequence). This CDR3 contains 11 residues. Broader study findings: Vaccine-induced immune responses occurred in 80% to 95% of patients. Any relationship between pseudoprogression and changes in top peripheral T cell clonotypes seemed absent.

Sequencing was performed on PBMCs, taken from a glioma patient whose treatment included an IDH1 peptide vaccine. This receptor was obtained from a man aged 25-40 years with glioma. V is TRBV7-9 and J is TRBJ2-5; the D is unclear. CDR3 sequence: CASSLSETQYF. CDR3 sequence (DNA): TGTGCCAGCAGCTTAAGTGAGACCCAGTACTTC.